This T cell receptor beta chain came from a study of T cells in localized non-small cell lung cancer. Generated by immunoSEQ multiplex PCR, the TCRdb table keeps only in-frame clones and is missing some. The data contain around 50,000 clones, 85% to 90% of them singletons. Unmatched junction bases numbered 5, after V lost 2 bases and J lost 5 bases. CDR1 SGHNT and CDR2 YYREEE come from the germline V gene (reference sequence). The CDR3 length is 15 residues. The sequence derives from a man aged 40 to 70 with stage II lung adenocarcinoma. The V gene is TRBV5-4, the J gene TRBJ2-3; 10 bases agree with TRBD1. Sequenced material: PBMCs, taken before any cancer treatment. In DNA form, the CDR3 reads TGTGCCAGCAGCTTTGGGACAGGGGCGGGAGATACGCAGTATTTT. This encodes CASSFGTGAGDTQYF.